This TCR beta chain derives from a study of blood T cell repertoires in COVID-19. About the research overall: Whether acute or convalescent, the COVID-19 samples came from the United States, Italy and Spain.

V lost 7 bases, J lost 7 bases, and 25 bases lay in between. Germline V gene data show CDR1 as MGHRA and CDR2 as YSYEKL. The CDR3 consists of 16 residues. TCRdb's copy holds only in-frame clones and misses some; the assay was immunoSEQ multiplex PCR. The data hold over 95,000 clones, with more than 70% observed a single time. The chain uses TRBV4-1 and TRBJ1-2, with D possibly being TRBD1 (6 bases). What was sequenced was peripheral blood. The receptor was derived from a woman aged 55-75 years with COVID-19, enrolled during active disease. CDR3 amino acids: CASTSPTGKLSSGYTF. CDR3 DNA sequence: TGCGCCAGCACCTCACCCACAGGGAAACTCTCTAGTGGCTACACCTTC.